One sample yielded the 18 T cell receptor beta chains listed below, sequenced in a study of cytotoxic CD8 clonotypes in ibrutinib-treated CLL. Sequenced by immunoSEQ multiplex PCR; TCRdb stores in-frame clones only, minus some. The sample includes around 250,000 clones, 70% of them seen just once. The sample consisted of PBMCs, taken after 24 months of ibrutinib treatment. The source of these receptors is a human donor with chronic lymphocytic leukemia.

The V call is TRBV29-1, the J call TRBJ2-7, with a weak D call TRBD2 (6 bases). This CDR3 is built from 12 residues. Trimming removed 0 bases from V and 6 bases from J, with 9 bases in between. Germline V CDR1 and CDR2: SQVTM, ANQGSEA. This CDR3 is CSVEDRGIEQYF. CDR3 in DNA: TGCAGCGTTGAAGACCGGGGGATCGAGCAGTACTTC.

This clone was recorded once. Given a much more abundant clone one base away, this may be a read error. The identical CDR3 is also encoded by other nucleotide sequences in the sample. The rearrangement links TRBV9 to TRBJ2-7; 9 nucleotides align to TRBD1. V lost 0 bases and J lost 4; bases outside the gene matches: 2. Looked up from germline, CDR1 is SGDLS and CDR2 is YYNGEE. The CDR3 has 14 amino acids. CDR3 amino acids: CASSVGTGVYEQYF. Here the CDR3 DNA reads TGTGCCAGCAGCGTAGGGACAGGGGTGTACGAGCAGTACTTC.

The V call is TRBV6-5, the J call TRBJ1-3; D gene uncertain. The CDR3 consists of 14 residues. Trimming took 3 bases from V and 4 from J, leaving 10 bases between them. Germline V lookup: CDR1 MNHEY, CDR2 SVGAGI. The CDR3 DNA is TGTGCCAGCAGTTATCGGGTAGTAGGAAACACCATATATTTT. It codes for CASSYRVVGNTIYF.

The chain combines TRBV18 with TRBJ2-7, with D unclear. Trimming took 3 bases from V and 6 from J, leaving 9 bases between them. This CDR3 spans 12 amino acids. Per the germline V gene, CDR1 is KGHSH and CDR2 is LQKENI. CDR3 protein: CASSPHNLEQYF. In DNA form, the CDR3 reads TGTGCCAGCTCACCCCACAACCTCGAGCAGTACTTC.

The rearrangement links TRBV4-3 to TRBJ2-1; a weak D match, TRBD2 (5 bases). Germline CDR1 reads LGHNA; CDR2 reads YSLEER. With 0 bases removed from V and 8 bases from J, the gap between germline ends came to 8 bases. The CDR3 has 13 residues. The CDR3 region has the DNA TGCGCCAGCAGCCAAGATATGGAGGATGAGCAGTTCTTC. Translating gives CASSQDMEDEQFF.

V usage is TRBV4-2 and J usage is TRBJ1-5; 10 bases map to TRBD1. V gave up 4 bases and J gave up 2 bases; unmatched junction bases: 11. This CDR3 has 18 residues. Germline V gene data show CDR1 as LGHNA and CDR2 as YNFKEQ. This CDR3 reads CASSRSGTGAIGNQPQHF. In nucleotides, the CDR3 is TGTGCCAGCAGCCGATCCGGGACAGGGGCAATCGGCAATCAGCCCCAGCATTTT.

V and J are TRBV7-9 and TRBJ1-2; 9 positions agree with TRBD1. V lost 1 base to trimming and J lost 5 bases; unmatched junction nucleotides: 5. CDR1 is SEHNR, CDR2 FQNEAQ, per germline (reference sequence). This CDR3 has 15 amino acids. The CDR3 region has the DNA TGTGCCAGCAGCTTAGGGACAGGGGTGGAGTATGGCTACACCTTC. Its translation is CASSLGTGVEYGYTF.

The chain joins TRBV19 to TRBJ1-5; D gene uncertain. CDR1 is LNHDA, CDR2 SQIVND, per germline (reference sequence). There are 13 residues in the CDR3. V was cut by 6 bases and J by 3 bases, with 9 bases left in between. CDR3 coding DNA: TGTGCCAGTAGGCAGGTGGCCAATCAGCCCCAGCATTTT. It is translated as CASRQVANQPQHF.

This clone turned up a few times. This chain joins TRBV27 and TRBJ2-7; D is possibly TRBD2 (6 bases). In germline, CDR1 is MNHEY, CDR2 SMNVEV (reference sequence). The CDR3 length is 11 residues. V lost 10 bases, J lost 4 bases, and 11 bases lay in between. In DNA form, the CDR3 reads TGTGCCACCACTGGGGGGTACGAGCAGTACTTC. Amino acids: CATTGGYEQYF.

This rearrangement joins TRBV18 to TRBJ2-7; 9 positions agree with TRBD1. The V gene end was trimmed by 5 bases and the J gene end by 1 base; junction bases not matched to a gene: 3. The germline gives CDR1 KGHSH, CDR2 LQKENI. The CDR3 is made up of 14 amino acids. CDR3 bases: TGTGCCAGCTCATCGACAGGGGGTTCCTACGAGCAGTACTTC. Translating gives CASSSTGGSYEQYF. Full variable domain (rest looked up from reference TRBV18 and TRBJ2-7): NAGVMQNPRHLVRRRGQEARLRCSPMKGHSHVYWYRQLPEEGLKFMVYLQKENIIDESGMPKERFSAEFPKEGPSILRIQQVVRGDSAAYFCASSSTGGSYEQYFGPGTRLTVT.

CDR3 residues: CASSPFPGLDEKLFF. The CDR3 DNA sequence: TGTGCCAGCTCACCGTTTCCGGGTCTAGATGAAAAACTGTTTTTT. The chain employs TRBV18 and TRBJ1-4; D is unresolved. Germline assignment: CDR1 KGHSH and CDR2 LQKENI. The CDR3 is made up of 15 amino acids. With 3 bases removed from V and 6 bases from J, the gap between germline ends came to 14 bases.

The CDR3 sequence: CASSFLSSTLGAQYF. In DNA, the CDR3 is TGTGCCAGCAGTTTCTTAAGCTCAACCCTCGGGGCGCAGTATTTT. J is TRBJ2-3 and V is TRBV27; tentative D call: TRBD2 (5 bases). Trimming stripped 3 bases from V and 10 bases from J, with 20 bases between. This CDR3 contains 15 residues. Germline lookup yields CDR1 MNHEY and CDR2 SMNVEV (reference sequence).

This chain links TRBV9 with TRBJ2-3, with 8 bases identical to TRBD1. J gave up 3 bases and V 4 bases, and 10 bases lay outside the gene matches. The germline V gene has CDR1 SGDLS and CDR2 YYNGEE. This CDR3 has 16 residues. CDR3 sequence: CASSPGRTGSTDTQYF. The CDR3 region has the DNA TGTGCCAGCAGCCCTGGGAGGACAGGGAGTACAGATACGCAGTATTTT.

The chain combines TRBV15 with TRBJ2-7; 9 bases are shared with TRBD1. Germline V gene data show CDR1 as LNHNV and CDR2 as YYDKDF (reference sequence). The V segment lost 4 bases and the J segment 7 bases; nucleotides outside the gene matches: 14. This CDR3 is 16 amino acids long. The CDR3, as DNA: TGTGCCACCAGCACCCCAAGAGGGACAGGGTTTGAAGAGCAGTACTTC. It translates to CATSTPRGTGFEEQYF.

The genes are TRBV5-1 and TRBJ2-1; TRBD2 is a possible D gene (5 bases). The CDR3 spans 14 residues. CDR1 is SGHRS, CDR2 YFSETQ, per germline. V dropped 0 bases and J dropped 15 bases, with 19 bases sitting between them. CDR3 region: CASSLGGVGLLPFF. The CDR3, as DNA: TGCGCCAGCAGCTTGGGTGGGGTTGGACTCCTTCCGTTCTTC.

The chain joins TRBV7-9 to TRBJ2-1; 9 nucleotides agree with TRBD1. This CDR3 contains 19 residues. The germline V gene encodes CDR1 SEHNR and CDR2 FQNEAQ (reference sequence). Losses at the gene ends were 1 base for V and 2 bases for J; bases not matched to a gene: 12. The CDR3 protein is CASSLGGTGWDGTYNEQFF. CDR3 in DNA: TGTGCCAGCAGCTTAGGTGGGACAGGGTGGGACGGTACCTACAATGAGCAGTTCTTC.

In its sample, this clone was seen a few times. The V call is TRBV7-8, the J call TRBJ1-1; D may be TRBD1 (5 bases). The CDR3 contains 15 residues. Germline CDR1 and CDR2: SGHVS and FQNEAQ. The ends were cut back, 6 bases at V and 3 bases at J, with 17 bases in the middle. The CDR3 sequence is CASSSGGLGDTEAFF. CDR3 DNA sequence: TGTGCCAGCAGTTCCGGGGGGTTGGGGGACACTGAAGCTTTCTTT.

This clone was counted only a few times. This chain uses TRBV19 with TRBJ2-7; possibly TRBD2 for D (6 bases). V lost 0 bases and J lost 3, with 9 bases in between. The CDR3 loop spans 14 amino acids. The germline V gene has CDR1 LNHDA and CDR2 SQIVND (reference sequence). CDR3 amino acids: CASSIDMRDYEQYF. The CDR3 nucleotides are TGTGCCAGTAGTATAGATATGCGGGACTACGAGCAGTACTTC.